The 18 T cell receptor beta chains presented below share a single source sample, sequenced in a study of shared clonotypes between healthy human individuals. The assay was immunoSEQ multiplex PCR, and TCRdb's table has in-frame clones only and misses some. The repertoire holds 400,000 to 500,000 clones, roughly 85% seen once, with over 9.5% in the top ten. Sequencing input: PBMCs. Source of these receptors: a woman between 40 and 55 years old in good health. Some clones in this sample may be carry-over from other donors' samples.

CDR3 sequence (DNA): TGCAGTGCTGGCTGGGACAGTTTCTTT. Residues: CSAGWDSFF. The V and J genes are TRBV20-1 and TRBJ1-1; 7 nucleotides match TRBD1. The CDR3 is 9 amino acids. The V and J ends lost 5 bases and 13 bases, in that order; junction bases with no gene match: 4. Germline V gene data show CDR1 as DFQATT and CDR2 as SNEGSKA (reference sequence).

The V call is TRBV9, the J call TRBJ2-5; 8 positions match TRBD1. The CDR3 totals 16 residues. Trimming cost V 0 bases and J 5 bases; bases outside gene matches: 9. Germline CDR1 reads SGDLS; CDR2 reads YYNGEE. In DNA form, the CDR3 reads TGTGCCAGCAGCGTAGAGGCGGCAGGGGGCTTTGAGACCCAGTACTTC. Residues: CASSVEAAGGFETQYF. The whole variable domain, remainder taken from reference TRBV9 and TRBJ2-5, is DSGVTQTPKHLITATGQRVTLRCSPRSGDLSVYWYQQSLDQGLQFLIQYYNGEERAKGNILERFSAQQFPDLHSELNLSSLELGDSALYFCASSVEAAGGFETQYFGPGTRLLVL.

The genes are TRBV5-1 and TRBJ2-5, with TRBD2 matching over 11 bases. This CDR3 contains 15 residues. V dropped 1 base and J dropped 2; count of bases not matched to a gene: 1. Per germline, CDR1 SGHRS and CDR2 YFSETQ. The CDR3 here is CASSLLAGGQETQYF. CDR3 DNA: TGCGCCAGCAGCTTGTTAGCGGGAGGGCAAGAGACCCAGTACTTC. Full variable domain (rest looked up from reference TRBV5-1 and TRBJ2-5): KAGVTQTPRYLIKTRGQQVTLSCSPISGHRSVSWYQQTPGQGLQFLFEYFSETQRNKGNFPGRFSGRQFSNSRSEMNVSTLELGDSALYLCASSLLAGGQETQYFGPGTRLLVL.

This clone was detected only a few times. The chain recombines TRBV30 with TRBJ1-3; TRBD1 matches 8 bases. Germline lookup yields CDR1 GTSNPN and CDR2 SVGIG (reference sequence). Trimming cost V 3 bases and J 0 bases; bases outside gene matches: 4. The CDR3 extends over 15 amino acids. The CDR3 is CAWRQGDSSGNTIYF. The DNA for the CDR3 is TGTGCCTGGAGACAGGGGGACAGCTCTGGAAACACCATATATTTT.

The gene calls are TRBV18 and TRBJ2-5; D may be TRBD2 (5 bases). CDR1 KGHSH and CDR2 LQKENI come from the germline V gene. V lost 1 base and J 5 bases, leaving 14 bases between the germline ends. This CDR3 has 15 amino acids. CDR3 DNA sequence: TGTGCCAGCTCACCACTAGAGGGCTTGGGGGAGACCCAGTACTTC. Amino acid sequence: CASSPLEGLGETQYF. Full variable domain (outside the CDR3, taken from reference TRBV18 and TRBJ2-5): NAGVMQNPRHLVRRRGQEARLRCSPMKGHSHVYWYRQLPEEGLKFMVYLQKENIIDESGMPKERFSAEFPKEGPSILRIQQVVRGDSAAYFCASSPLEGLGETQYFGPGTRLLVL.

This chain links TRBV7-3 with TRBJ2-7, with D maybe TRBD2 (5 bases). Germline lookup yields CDR1 SGHTA and CDR2 FQGTGA. V lost 2 bases and J 0 bases, leaving 11 bases between the germline ends. This CDR3 is 15 amino acids long. The CDR3 DNA follows: TGTGCCAGCAGCTTAGAGGGTCTTAGCTCCTACGAGCAGTACTTC. As protein: CASSLEGLSSYEQYF.

This chain joins TRBV19 and TRBJ2-2, with D possibly being TRBD2 (6 bases). V was pared by 7 bases and J by 4 bases, with 16 bases between. Germline CDR1 reads LNHDA; CDR2 reads SQIVND (reference sequence). The CDR3 consists of 15 residues. The CDR3 here is CASKGGAPSTGELFF. CDR3 bases: TGTGCCAGTAAAGGCGGGGCCCCGAGCACCGGGGAGCTGTTTTTT. The full variable domain, rest sourced from reference TRBV19 and TRBJ2-2, is DGGITQSPKYLFRKEGQNVTLSCEQNLNHDAMYWYRQDPGQGLRLIYYSQIVNDFQKGDIAEGYSVSREKKESFPLTVTSAQKNPTAFYLCASKGGAPSTGELFFGEGSRLTVL.

This clone was recorded once. V usage is TRBV30 and J usage is TRBJ1-6; 10 positions agree with TRBD1. The junction had 6 bases not matched to a gene; V was cut back by 5 bases and J by 8 bases. Germline V gene sequence: CDR1 GTSNPN, CDR2 SVGIG (reference sequence). This CDR3 region has 14 residues. The CDR3 is CAWAWGTGDSPLHF. DNA for the CDR3: TGTGCCTGGGCCTGGGGGACAGGGGATTCACCCCTCCACTTT.

The gene calls are TRBV10-3 and TRBJ2-1, with a tentative D call TRBD2 (6 bases). V lost 3 bases and J 5 bases, leaving 11 bases between the germline ends. The V gene's germline CDR1 is ENHRY and CDR2 SYGVKD. The CDR3 runs 14 residues. The CDR3 sequence is CAISDGGTNNEQFF. The CDR3 region has the DNA TGTGCCATCAGTGACGGCGGGACCAACAATGAGCAGTTCTTC.

This rearrangement joins TRBV18 to TRBJ1-1; D is unclear. Germline CDR1 reads KGHSH; CDR2 reads LQKENI. V lost 3 bases and J 2 bases, leaving 7 bases between the germline ends. CDR3 length: 13 residues. CDR3 protein: CASSPTDNTEAFF. CDR3 DNA: TGTGCCAGCTCACCCACCGATAACACTGAAGCTTTCTTT.

This chain connects TRBV28 to TRBJ2-1, with D perhaps matching TRBD1 (6 bases). CDR3 length: 12 residues. Trimming left V 4 bases short and J 12 bases short, with 13 bases between. Germline assignment: CDR1 MDHEN and CDR2 SYDVKM. The CDR3 sequence: CASSSPGGPQFF. As DNA, the CDR3 is TGTGCCAGCAGTTCGCCTGGGGGCCCGCAGTTCTTC.

The V call is TRBV2, the J call TRBJ1-2; D call uncertain. The CDR3 is 14 amino acids. Germline CDR1 and CDR2: SNHLY and FYNNEI. The V end was cut by 4 bases, the J end by 8 bases, with 17 bases between. The CDR3 region is CASSGVGSARGYTF. CDR3 sequence (DNA): TGTGCCAGCAGTGGGGTGGGTTCGGCTCGCGGCTACACCTTC.

This chain uses TRBV5-6 with TRBJ2-5; D gene unclear. CDR1 is SGHDT, CDR2 YYEEEE, per germline. The CDR3 runs to 12 residues. V was shortened by 1 base and J by 2 bases, with 3 bases between the two germline ends. The CDR3 region is CASSLSQETQYF. Written as DNA, the CDR3 is TGTGCCAGCAGCTTGAGTCAAGAGACCCAGTACTTC.

This clone showed up many times. The J gene is TRBJ1-1, the V gene TRBV5-1; TRBD1 matches 10 bases. Germline trimming cut 0 bases from V and 4 bases from J; bases unmatched to any gene: 6. There are 16 residues in the CDR3. Germline loops: CDR1 SGHRS, CDR2 YFSETQ. The CDR3 DNA reads TGCGCCAGCAGCTTGGGGACAGGGGGTTTGATCACTGAAGCTTTCTTT. Its protein is CASSLGTGGLITEAFF. The variable domain in full, completed from reference TRBV5-1 and TRBJ1-1, reads KAGVTQTPRYLIKTRGQQVTLSCSPISGHRSVSWYQQTPGQGLQFLFEYFSETQRNKGNFPGRFSGRQFSNSRSEMNVSTLELGDSALYLCASSLGTGGLITEAFFGQGTRLTVV.

The gene calls are TRBV6-5 and TRBJ2-5; 8 bases fit TRBD2. The CDR3 extends over 12 amino acids. The V gene end was trimmed by 9 bases and the J gene end by 2 bases; junction bases not matched to a gene: 2. In germline, CDR1 is MNHEY, CDR2 SVGAGI. This CDR3 reads CASQRGQETQYF. Written as DNA, the CDR3 is TGTGCCAGTCAGCGGGGGCAAGAGACCCAGTACTTC.

This rearrangement joins TRBV28 to TRBJ1-4, with TRBD1 matching over 9 bases. V was clipped by 4 bases and J by 3 bases; unmatched bases: 0. Germline lookup yields CDR1 MDHEN and CDR2 SYDVKM. The CDR3 has 14 residues. The CDR3 reads CASSYRGPNEKLFF. The DNA for the CDR3 is TGTGCCAGCAGTTACAGGGGGCCTAATGAAAAACTGTTTTTT.

CDR3 in DNA: TGTGCCAGCAGGTGGAGGACGGGGAACACTGAAGCTTTCTTT. This gives the protein CASRWRTGNTEAFF. The chain links TRBV2 to TRBJ1-1; D unresolved. Per germline, CDR1 SNHLY and CDR2 FYNNEI. Trimming pared 6 bases from V and 1 base from J, leaving 12 bases between. The CDR3 length is 14 residues.

The rearrangement uses TRBV5-1 and TRBJ1-4; D is undetermined. The CDR3 is 14 residues long. V lost 3 bases to trimming and J lost 8 bases, with 14 bases between them. The V gene's germline CDR1 is SGHRS and CDR2 YFSETQ. The CDR3 nucleotides are TGCGCCAGCAGCTCGGAGGACGGAGGAGAAAAACTGTTTTTT. It specifies CASSSEDGGEKLFF.